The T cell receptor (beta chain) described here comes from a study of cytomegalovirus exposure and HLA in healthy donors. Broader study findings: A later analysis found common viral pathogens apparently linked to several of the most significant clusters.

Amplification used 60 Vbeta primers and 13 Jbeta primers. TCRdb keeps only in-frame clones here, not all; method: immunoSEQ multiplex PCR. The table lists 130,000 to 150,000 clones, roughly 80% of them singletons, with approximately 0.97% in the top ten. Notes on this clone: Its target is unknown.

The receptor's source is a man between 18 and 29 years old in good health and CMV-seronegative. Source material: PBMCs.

CDR3 bases: TGCGCCAGCAGCCCACGGACAGGGGTGGAGACCCAGTACTTC. This encodes CASSPRTGVETQYF. This chain connects TRBV5-1 to TRBJ2-5, with 9 nucleotides matching TRBD1. The CDR3 consists of 14 residues. The V gene's germline CDR1 is SGHRS and CDR2 YFSETQ. V lost 4 bases and J lost 5; bases outside the gene matches: 6.